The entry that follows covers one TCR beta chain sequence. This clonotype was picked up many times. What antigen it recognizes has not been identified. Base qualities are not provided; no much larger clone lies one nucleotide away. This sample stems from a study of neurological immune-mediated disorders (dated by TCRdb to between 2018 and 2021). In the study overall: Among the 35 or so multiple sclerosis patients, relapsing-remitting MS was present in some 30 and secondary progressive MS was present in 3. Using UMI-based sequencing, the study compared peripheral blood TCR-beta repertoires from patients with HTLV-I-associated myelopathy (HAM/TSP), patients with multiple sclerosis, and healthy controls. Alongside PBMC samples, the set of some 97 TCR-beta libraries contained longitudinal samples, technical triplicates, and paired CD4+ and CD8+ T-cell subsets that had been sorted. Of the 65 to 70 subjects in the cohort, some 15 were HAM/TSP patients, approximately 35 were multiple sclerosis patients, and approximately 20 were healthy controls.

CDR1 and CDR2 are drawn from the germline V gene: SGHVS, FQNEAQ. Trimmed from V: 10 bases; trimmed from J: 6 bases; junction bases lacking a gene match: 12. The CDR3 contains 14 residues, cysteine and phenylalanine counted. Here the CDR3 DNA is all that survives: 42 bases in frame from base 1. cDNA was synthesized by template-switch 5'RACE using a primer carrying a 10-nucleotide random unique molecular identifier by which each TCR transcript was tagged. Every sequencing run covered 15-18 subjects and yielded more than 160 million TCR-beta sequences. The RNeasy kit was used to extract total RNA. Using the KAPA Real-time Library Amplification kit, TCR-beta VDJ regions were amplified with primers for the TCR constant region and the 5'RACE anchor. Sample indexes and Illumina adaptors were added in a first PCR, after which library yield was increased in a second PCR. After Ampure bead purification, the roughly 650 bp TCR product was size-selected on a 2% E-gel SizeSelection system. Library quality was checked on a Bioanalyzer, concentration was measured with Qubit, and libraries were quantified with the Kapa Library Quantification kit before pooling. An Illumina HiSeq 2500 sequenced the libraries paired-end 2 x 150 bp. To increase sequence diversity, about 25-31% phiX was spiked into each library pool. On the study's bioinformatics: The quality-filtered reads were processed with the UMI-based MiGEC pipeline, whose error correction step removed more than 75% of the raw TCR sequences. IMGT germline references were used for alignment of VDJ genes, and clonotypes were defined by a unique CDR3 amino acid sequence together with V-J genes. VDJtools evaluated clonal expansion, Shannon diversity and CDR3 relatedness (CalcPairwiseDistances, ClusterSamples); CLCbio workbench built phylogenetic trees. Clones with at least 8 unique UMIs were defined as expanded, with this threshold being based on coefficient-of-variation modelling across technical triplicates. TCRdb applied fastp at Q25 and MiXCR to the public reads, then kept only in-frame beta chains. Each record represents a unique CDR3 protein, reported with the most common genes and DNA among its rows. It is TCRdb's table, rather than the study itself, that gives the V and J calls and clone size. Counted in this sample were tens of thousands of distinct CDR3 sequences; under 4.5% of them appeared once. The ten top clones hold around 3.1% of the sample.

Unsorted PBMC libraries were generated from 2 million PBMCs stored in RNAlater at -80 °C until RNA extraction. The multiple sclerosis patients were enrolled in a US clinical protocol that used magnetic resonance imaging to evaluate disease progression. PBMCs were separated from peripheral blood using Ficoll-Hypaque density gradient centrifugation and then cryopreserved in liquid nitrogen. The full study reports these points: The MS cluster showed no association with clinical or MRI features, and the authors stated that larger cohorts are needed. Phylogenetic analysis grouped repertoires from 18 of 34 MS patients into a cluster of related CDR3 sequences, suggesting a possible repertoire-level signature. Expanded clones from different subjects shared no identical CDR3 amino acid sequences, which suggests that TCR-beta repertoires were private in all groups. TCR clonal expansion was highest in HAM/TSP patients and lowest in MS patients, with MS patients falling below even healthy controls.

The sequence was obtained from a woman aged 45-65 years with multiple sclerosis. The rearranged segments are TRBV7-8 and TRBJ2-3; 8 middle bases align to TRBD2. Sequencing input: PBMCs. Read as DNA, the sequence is TGTGCCACCACCGGGACTAGTGGTAGGGATACGCAGTATTTT. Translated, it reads CATTGTSGRDTQYF.